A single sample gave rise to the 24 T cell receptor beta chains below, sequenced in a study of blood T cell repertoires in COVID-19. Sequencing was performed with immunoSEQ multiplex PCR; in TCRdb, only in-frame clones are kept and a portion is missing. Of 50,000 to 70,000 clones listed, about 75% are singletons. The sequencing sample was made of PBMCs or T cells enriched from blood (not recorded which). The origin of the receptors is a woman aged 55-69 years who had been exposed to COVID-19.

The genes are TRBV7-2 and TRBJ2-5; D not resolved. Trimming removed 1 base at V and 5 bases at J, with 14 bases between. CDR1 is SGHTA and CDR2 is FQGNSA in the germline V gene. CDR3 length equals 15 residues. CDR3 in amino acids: CASSLDGSPPETQYF. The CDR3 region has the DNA TGTGCCAGCAGCTTAGATGGCTCCCCCCCTGAGACCCAGTACTTC.

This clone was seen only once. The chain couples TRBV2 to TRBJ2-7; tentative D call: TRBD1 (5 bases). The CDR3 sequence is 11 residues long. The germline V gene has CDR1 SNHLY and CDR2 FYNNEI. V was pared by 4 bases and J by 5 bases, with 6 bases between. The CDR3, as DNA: TGTGCCAGCAGTGCGGACAACGAGCAGTACTTC. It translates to CASSADNEQYF.

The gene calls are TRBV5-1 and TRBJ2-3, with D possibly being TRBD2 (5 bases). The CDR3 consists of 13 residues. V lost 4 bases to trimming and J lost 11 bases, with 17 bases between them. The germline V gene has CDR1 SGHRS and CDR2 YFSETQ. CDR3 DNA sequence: TGCGCCAGCAGCGGGCAAGTTGGGGAGAGGCAGTATTTT. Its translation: CASSGQVGERQYF.

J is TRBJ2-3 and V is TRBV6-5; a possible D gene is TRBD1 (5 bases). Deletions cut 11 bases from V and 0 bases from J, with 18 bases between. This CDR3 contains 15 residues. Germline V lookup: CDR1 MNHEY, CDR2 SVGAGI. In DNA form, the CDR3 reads TGTGCCGGGGCGAAGACGGTTTCTAGCACAGATACGCAGTATTTT. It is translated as CAGAKTVSSTDTQYF.

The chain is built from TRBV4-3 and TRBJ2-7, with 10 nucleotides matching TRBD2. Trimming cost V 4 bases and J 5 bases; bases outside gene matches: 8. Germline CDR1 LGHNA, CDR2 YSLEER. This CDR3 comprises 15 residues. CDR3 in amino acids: CASSRLTSGIDEQYF. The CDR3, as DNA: TGCGCCAGCAGCCGCCTAACTAGCGGGATCGACGAGCAGTACTTC.

In DNA, the CDR3 is TGTGCCAGCAGCTTAGTTGGAGGGTGGGAGACCCAGTACTTC. This translates into CASSLVGGWETQYF. The rearrangement uses TRBV7-9 and TRBJ2-5, with D perhaps TRBD2 (6 bases). Germline assignment: CDR1 SEHNR and CDR2 FQNEAQ (reference sequence). The CDR3 spans 14 residues. Trimming shortened V by 1 base and J by 5 bases, and 11 bases separated the two germline ends.

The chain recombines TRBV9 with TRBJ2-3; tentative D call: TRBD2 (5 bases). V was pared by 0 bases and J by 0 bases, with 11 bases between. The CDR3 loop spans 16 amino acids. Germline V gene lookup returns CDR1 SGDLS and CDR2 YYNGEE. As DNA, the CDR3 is TGTGCCAGCAGCGTAGCGGGGAAACTAAGCACAGATACGCAGTATTTT. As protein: CASSVAGKLSTDTQYF.

CDR3 protein: CASSLQGSPLHF. In nucleotides, the CDR3 is TGTGCCAGCAGTTTACAGGGTTCACCCCTCCACTTT. The rearrangement uses TRBV12-3 or TRBV12-4 and TRBJ1-6, with D perhaps matching TRBD1 (5 bases). The germline V and J ends were trimmed by 2 bases and 9 bases, with 5 bases remaining between them. This CDR3 region has 12 residues.

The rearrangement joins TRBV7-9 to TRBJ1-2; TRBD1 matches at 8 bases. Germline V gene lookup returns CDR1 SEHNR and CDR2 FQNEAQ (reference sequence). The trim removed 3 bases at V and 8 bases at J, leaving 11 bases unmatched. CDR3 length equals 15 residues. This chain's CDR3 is CASSFGGAGGAGYTF. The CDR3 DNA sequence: TGTGCCAGCAGCTTCGGTGGGGCAGGGGGCGCGGGCTACACCTTC.

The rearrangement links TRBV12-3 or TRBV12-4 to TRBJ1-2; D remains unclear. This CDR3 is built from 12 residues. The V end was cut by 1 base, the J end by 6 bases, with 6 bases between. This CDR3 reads CASSLGSHGYTF. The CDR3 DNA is TGTGCCAGCAGTTTAGGCAGTCATGGCTACACCTTC.

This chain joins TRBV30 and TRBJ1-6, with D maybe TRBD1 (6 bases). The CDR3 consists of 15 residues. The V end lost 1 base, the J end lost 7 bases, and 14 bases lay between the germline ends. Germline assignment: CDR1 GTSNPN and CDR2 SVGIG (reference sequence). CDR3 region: CAWSGQGPRNSPLHF. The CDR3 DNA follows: TGTGCCTGGAGTGGGCAGGGGCCAAGGAATTCACCCCTCCACTTT. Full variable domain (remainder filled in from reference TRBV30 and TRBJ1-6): SQTIHQWPATLVQPVGSPLSLECTVEGTSNPNLYWYRQAAGRGLQLLFYSVGIGQISSEVPQNLSASRPQDRQFILSSKKLLLSDSGFYLCAWSGQGPRNSPLHFGNGTRLTVT.

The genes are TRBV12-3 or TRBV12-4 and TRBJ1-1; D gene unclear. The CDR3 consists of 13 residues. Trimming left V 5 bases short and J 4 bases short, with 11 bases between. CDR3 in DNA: TGTGCCAGCAGTCTGGGTCAGGTCACTGAAGCTTTCTTT. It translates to CASSLGQVTEAFF.

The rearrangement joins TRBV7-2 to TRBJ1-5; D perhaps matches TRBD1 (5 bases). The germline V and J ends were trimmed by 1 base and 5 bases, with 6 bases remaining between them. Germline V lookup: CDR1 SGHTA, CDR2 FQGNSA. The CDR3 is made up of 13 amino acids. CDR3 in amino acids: CASSLGRDQPQHF. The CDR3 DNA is TGTGCCAGCAGCTTAGGCAGGGATCAGCCCCAGCATTTT.

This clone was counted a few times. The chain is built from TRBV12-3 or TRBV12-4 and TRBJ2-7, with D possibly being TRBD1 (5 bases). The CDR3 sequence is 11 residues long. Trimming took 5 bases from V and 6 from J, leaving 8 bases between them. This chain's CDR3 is CASSDRSEQYF. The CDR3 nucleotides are TGTGCCAGCAGTGACAGATCCGAGCAGTACTTC.

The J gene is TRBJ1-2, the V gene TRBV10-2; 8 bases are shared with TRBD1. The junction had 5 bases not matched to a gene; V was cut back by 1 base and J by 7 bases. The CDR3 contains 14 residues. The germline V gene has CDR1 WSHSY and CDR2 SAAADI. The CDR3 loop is CASSEYQGAPGYTF. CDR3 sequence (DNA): TGCGCCAGCAGTGAGTACCAGGGGGCGCCTGGCTACACCTTC.

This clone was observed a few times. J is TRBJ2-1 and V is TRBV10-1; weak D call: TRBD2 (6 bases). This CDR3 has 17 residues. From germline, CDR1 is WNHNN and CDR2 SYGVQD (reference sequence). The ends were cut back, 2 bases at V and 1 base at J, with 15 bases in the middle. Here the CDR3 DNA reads TGCGCCAGCAGTGAGCGAGCCGGGAGTGGTTCCTACAATGAGCAGTTCTTC. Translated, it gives CASSERAGSGSYNEQFF.

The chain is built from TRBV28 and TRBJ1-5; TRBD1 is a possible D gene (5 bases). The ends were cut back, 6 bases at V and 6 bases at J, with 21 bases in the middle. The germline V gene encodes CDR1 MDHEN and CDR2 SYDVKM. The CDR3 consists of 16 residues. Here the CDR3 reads CASRMRPQGSGQPQHF. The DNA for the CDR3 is TGTGCCAGCAGGATGAGGCCTCAGGGTTCTGGTCAGCCCCAGCATTTT.

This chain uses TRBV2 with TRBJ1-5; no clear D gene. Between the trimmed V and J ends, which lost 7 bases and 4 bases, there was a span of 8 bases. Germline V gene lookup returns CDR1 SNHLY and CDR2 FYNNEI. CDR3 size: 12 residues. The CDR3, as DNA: TGTGCCAGCAATCGAGCTAATCAGCCCCAGCATTTT. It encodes CASNRANQPQHF.

Here the CDR3 reads CSAHSGASYNEQFF. The CDR3 DNA is TGCAGCGCCCATAGCGGGGCCTCCTACAATGAGCAGTTCTTC. The V and J genes are TRBV29-1 and TRBJ2-1, with TRBD2 matching over 8 bases. J gave up 0 bases and V 7 bases, and 5 bases lay outside the gene matches. The CDR3 covers 14 residues. The germline V gene has CDR1 SQVTM and CDR2 ANQGSEA.

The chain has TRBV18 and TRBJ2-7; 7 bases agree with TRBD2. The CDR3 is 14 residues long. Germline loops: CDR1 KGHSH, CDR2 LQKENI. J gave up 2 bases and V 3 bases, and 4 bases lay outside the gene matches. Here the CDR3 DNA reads TGTGCCAGCTCACCGGGGGGGAAAGCCTACGAGCAGTACTTC. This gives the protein CASSPGGKAYEQYF.

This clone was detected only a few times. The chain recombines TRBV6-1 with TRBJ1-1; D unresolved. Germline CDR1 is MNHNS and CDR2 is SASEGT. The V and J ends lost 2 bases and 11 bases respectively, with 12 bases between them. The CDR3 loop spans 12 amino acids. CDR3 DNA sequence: TGTGCCAGCAGTGAACCCCGGGATAGGGCTTTCTTT. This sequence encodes CASSEPRDRAFF.

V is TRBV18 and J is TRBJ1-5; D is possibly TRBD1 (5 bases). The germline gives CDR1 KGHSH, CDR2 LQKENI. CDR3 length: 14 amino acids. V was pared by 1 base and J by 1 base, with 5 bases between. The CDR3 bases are TGTGCCAGCTCACCACAGGGGAGCAATCAGCCCCAGCATTTT. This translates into CASSPQGSNQPQHF.

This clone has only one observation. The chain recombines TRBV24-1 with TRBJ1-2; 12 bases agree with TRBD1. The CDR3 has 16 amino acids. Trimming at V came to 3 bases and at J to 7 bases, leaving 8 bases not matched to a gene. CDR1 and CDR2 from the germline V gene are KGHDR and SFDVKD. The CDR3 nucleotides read TGTGCCACCAGTGATATGCCGGGACAGGGGGCAGGTGGCTACACCTTC. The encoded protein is CATSDMPGQGAGGYTF.

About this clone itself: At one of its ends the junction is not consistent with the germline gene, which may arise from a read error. The CDR3 DNA reads as TGTGCCACCAGTGTCCGGGCCGCTACTAGTGAAAAACTGTTTTTT. It specifies CATSVRAATSEKLFF. This rearrangement joins TRBV24-1 to TRBJ1-4; D gene unclear. CDR3 length equals 15 residues. Germline V gene lookup returns CDR1 KGHDR and CDR2 SFDVKD.